Below, one T cell receptor beta chain is given with its context. The sample comes from a study of tissue T cells after allogeneic stem cell transplantation. Study overall: Smaller viable blood or marrow samples skipped sorting for direct DNA extraction.

The repertoire was sequenced with immunoSEQ multiplex PCR; TCRdb's copy has only in-frame clones and lacks some. The sample contains about 43,000 clones, 92% of which appear only once. The TCR originated in a woman aged 40 to 75 who later had graft-versus-host disease after an allogeneic stem cell transplant. The starting material was blood, obtained before transplantation.

The CDR3 coding sequence is TGTGCCAGCAGTTTCGGACAGGGGGCGGAGGGCTACACCTTC. Translation: CASSFGQGAEGYTF. This chain uses TRBV28 with TRBJ1-2, with TRBD1 matching 11 bases. CDR1 MDHEN and CDR2 SYDVKM come from the germline V gene. This CDR3 region has 14 residues. Trimming at V came to 3 bases and at J to 8 bases, leaving 5 bases not matched to a gene.